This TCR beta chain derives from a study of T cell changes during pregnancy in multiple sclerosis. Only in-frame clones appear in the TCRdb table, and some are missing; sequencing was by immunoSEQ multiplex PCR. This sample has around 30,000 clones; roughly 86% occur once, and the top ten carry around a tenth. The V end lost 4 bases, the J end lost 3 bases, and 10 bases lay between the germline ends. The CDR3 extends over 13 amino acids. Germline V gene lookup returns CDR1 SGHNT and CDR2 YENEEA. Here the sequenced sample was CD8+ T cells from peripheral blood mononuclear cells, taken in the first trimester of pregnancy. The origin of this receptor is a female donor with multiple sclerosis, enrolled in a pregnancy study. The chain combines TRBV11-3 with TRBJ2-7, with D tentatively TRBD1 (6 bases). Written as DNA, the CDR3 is TGTGCCAGCAGCTCAGGACAGATCTACGAGCAGTACTTC. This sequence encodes CASSSGQIYEQYF.